A selection of T cell receptor beta chains follows, all from one sample in a study of T cell repertoires in cytomegalovirus infection. From the reads, TCRdb called clonotypes with MiXCR, one entry per CDR3 protein. The sample includes about 100,000 distinct CDR3 sequences, less than 25% of them seen just once. The sequenced sample consisted of CD8+ T cells from PBMCs. All receptors come from a human donor in good health (CMV status not recorded). Some clones in this sample may be carry-over from other donors' samples. CDR3s include the opening cysteine and the closing phenylalanine or tryptophan. The D gene is left open where the match is weak. Clone size, where shown, is once, few, many, or a class for clones that have expanded.

TRBJ2-4	TRBV5-1	13	.	.	CASSHDTQNIQYF	TGCGCCAGCAGTCATGATACCCAAAACATTCAGTACTTC
TRBJ2-7	TRBV5-5	12	.	.	CASSSYLAEQYF	TGTGCCAGCAGCTCGTACCTCGCCGAGCAGTACTTC
TRBJ1-3	TRBV12-3/TRBV12-4	15	.	few	CASLVGGLAGNTIYF	TGTGCCAGCCTCGTCGGGGGGCTGGCTGGAAACACCATATATTTT
TRBJ2-7	TRBV6-2/TRBV6-3	13	TRBD1	many	CASSIGTGYEQYF	TGTGCCAGCAGTATCGGGACAGGCTACGAGCAGTACTTC
TRBJ2-2	TRBV6-5	13	.	many	CASSYSGTGELFF	TGTGCCAGCAGTTACTCCGGCACCGGGGAGCTGTTTTTT
TRBJ1-2	TRBV6-5	14	.	.	CASSYTWTFYGYTF	TGTGCCAGCAGTTACACTTGGACCTTCTATGGCTACACCTTC
TRBJ2-7	TRBV28	14	.	few	CASSFRGVGYEQYF	TGTGCCAGCAGTTTTCGGGGCGTCGGATACGAGCAGTACTTC
TRBJ1-2	TRBV28	16	.	.	CASINFGRATSRGYTF	TGTGCCAGCATTAACTTCGGGAGGGCAACTTCAAGGGGCTACACCTTC
TRBJ1-3	TRBV4-1	18	.	few	CASSQGGAQAGSGNTIYF	TGCGCCAGCAGCCAAGGAGGGGCACAAGCAGGCTCTGGAAACACCATATATTTT
TRBJ2-3	TRBV28	15	TRBD2	.	CASSSAGGRTDTQYF	TGTGCCAGCAGTTCCGCGGGGGGGCGGACAGATACGCAGTATTTT
TRBJ2-1	TRBV7-8	16	TRBD2	many	CASSLWQAGGTNEQFF	TGTGCCAGCAGCTTATGGCAAGCGGGGGGCACCAATGAGCAGTTCTTC
TRBJ2-7	TRBV19	13	TRBD1	many	CASSMYRGDEQYF	TGTGCCAGTAGTATGTACAGGGGAGACGAGCAGTACTTC
TRBJ1-5	TRBV28	15	.	once	CASSLGQGIRQPQHF	TGTGCCAGCAGTTTAGGACAAGGCATTCGACAGCCCCAGCATTTT
TRBJ2-7	TRBV4-3	15	TRBD1	few	CASSQGQGIGYEQYF	TGCGCCAGCAGCCAAGGACAGGGTATTGGCTACGAGCAGTACTTC
TRBJ2-3	TRBV4-3	18	TRBD2	few	CASSQELGTSGESDTQYF	TGCGCCAGCAGCCAAGAGTTGGGGACTAGCGGGGAGTCTGATACGCAGTATTTT
TRBJ2-3	TRBV7-9	15	.	few	CASSPEWGGANTQYF	TGTGCCAGCAGCCCCGAGTGGGGGGGCGCAAATACGCAGTATTTT
TRBJ2-7	TRBV15	15	TRBD2	few	CATSRDRLAGVEQYF	TGTGCCACCAGCAGAGATCGACTAGCGGGAGTCGAGCAGTACTTC
TRBJ2-7	TRBV13	15	TRBD2	.	CASEDTKTSIYEQYF	TGTGCCAGCGAAGACACTAAGACTAGCATCTACGAGCAGTACTTC
TRBJ2-1	TRBV12-3/TRBV12-4	13	.	.	CASARGALDEQFF	TGTGCCAGCGCCCGGGGGGCCCTCGATGAGCAGTTCTTC
TRBJ2-1	TRBV29-1	13	.	.	CSVDGGLYNEQFF	TGCAGCGTTGACGGGGGTCTATACAATGAGCAGTTCTTC
TRBJ1-2	TRBV28	16	.	.	CASRIKPPGVGYGYTF	TGTGCCAGCAGAATAAAGCCTCCGGGAGTGGGGTATGGCTACACCTTC
TRBJ1-5	TRBV27	13	.	few	CASANFQDQPQHF	TGTGCCAGCGCCAACTTTCAGGATCAGCCCCAGCATTTT
TRBJ1-1	TRBV11-3	13	.	.	CASSPGAGTEALF	TGTGCCAGCAGCCCCGGGGCCGGAACTGAAGCTCTCTTT
TRBJ2-1	TRBV7-2	13	.	.	CASSSGFHLEQFF	TGTGCCAGCAGCTCTGGGTTCCACTTGGAGCAGTTCTTC
TRBJ1-2	TRBV6-5	18	TRBD1	.	CASSYFPPDDRGDYGYTF	TGTGCCAGCAGTTACTTCCCGCCCGACGACAGGGGGGACTATGGCTACACCTTC
TRBJ2-3	TRBV9	15	.	.	CASSAGLMFTDTQYF	TGTGCCAGCAGCGCGGGACTGATGTTCACAGATACGCAGTATTTT
TRBJ1-1	TRBV7-6	16	.	many	CASSPLFDRSNTEAFF	TGTGCCAGCAGCCCGCTATTTGACAGATCGAACACTGAAGCTTTCTTT
TRBJ1-4	TRBV5-1	16	.	few	CASSPLYIGPIGKLFF	TGCGCCAGCAGCCCCCTTTACATCGGCCCGATTGGAAAACTGTTTTTT
TRBJ2-5	TRBV2	14	.	.	CASTQGYSQETQYF	TGTGCCAGCACACAGGGATATAGCCAAGAGACCCAGTACTTC
TRBJ2-5	TRBV7-9	13	.	many	CASSFEDKETQYF	TGTGCCAGCAGCTTCGAAGATAAAGAGACCCAGTACTTC
TRBJ2-5	TRBV11-2	15	.	.	CASSYNPSPQETQYF	TGTGCCAGCAGCTACAATCCGTCCCCCCAAGAGACCCAGTACTTC
TRBJ1-1	TRBV11-2	14	.	many	CASTDLRMNTEAFF	TGTGCCAGCACGGACTTGAGGATGAACACTGAAGCTTTCTTT
TRBJ2-7	TRBV28	13	.	.	CASLRQSSYEQYF	TGTGCCAGCCTGCGGCAGAGCTCCTACGAGCAGTACTTC
TRBJ1-1	TRBV7-9	13	.	many	CASRTTRETEAFF	TGTGCCAGCAGGACAACCAGGGAGACTGAAGCTTTCTTT
TRBJ2-7	TRBV18	15	.	.	CASSLGGGRSYEQYF	TGTGCCAGCTCGCTAGGCGGGGGCCGCTCCTACGAGCAGTACTTC
TRBJ2-1	TRBV27	15	TRBD2	many	CASSQTSGSYNEQFF	TGTGCCAGCAGCCAGACTAGCGGGTCCTACAATGAGCAGTTCTTC